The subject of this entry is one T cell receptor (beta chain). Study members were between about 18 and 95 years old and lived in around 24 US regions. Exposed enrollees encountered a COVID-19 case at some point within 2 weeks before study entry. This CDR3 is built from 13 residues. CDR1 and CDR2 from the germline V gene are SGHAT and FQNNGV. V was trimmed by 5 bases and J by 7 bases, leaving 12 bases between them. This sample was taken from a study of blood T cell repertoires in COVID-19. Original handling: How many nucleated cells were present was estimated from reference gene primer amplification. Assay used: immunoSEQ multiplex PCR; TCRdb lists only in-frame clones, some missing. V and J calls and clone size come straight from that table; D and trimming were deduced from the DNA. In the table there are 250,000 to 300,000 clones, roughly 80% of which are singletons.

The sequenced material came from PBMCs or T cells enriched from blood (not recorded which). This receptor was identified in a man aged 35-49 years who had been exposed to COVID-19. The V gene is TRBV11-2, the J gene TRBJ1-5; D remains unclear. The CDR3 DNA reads TGTGCCAGCAGCCTAAAAACCGGGCAGCCCCAGCATTTT. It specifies CASSLKTGQPQHF.